Described below is a single T cell receptor beta chain sequence and its context. Its cognate antigen is unknown. The entry originates in a study of OX40 agonist ivuxolimab in advanced cancers. Across the study: Patients were dosed with the agonistic anti-OX40 (CD134) antibody ivuxolimab. Roughly two fifths of patients had received prior checkpoint inhibitor therapy. A partial response was reached by three patients: one with hepatocellular carcinoma and two with cutaneous melanoma.

TCRdb's table, derived via immunoSEQ multiplex PCR, lists solely in-frame clones and lacks some. There are about 150,000 clones in the sample; 90% to 95% occur only once, and about 0.3% lies in the top ten. Study-wide results and caveats: There were, on average, more expanded clones in CD8+ T cells than in CD4+.

The source was CD4+ or CD8+ T cells sorted from blood, collected in a trial of the OX40 agonist ivuxolimab. The receptor comes from an adult with an advanced solid tumor such as melanoma, head and neck, liver or kidney cancer.

This CDR3 reads CASSPHWTGWVHEQYF. CDR3 nucleotide sequence: TGCGCCAGCAGCCCCCATTGGACAGGGTGGGTCCACGAGCAGTACTTC. The chain carries TRBV4-3 and TRBJ2-5; 8 bases align to TRBD1. The DNA end favors TRBJ2-7, so the J call may be wrong. Per the germline V gene, CDR1 is LGHNA and CDR2 is YSLEER. This CDR3 is 16 amino acids long.